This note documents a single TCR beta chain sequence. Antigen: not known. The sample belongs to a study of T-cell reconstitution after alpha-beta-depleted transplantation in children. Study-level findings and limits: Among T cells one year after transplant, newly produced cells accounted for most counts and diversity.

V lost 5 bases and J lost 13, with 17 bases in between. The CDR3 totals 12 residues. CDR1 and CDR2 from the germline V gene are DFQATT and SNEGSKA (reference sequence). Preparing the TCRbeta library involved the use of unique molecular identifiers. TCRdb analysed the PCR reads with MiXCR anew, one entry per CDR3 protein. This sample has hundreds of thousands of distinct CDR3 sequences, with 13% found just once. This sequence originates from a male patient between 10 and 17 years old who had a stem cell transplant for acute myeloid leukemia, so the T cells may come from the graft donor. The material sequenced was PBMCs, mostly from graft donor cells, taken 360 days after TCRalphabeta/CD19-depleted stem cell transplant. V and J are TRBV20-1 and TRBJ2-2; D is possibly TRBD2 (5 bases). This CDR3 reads CSAPGSGRTLFF. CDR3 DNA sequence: TGCAGTGCTCCCGGATCGGGAAGAACGCTGTTTTTT.